Detailed here is one T cell receptor (beta chain). Its antigen is unidentified. Measured with immunoSEQ multiplex PCR; TCRdb has only the in-frame clones, and not every one. Of about 110,000 clones in the sample, 75% to 95% were seen once. The entry originates in a study of OX40 agonist ivuxolimab in advanced cancers. Broader study findings: Some of the nonresponding patients also showed low levels of normalized T-cell clonal expansion.

Germline assignment: CDR1 SGHTA and CDR2 FQGNSA. CDR3 length: 14 residues. Trimming left V 4 bases short and J 7 bases short, with 13 bases between. On cycle 4 day 1 and cycle 7 day 1, as well as at baseline, blood was sampled. Sequencing used CD4+ or CD8+ T cells sorted from blood, obtained in a trial of the OX40 agonist ivuxolimab. The chain recombines TRBV7-2 with TRBJ2-2, with D perhaps assigned TRBD1 or TRBD2 (5 bases each). The sequence derives from an adult with an advanced solid tumor such as melanoma, head and neck, liver or kidney cancer. In DNA form, the CDR3 reads TGTGCCAGCAGCTCGGGACCGGGGTTCGGGGAGCTGTTTTTT. Translating gives CASSSGPGFGELFF. The whole variable domain, filled in from reference TRBV7-2 and TRBJ2-2, reads GAGVSQSPSNKVTEKGKDVELRCDPISGHTALYWYRQSLGQGLEFLIYFQGNSAPDKSGLPSDRFSAERTGGSVSTLTIQRTQQEDSAVYLCASSSGPGFGELFFGEGSRLTVL.